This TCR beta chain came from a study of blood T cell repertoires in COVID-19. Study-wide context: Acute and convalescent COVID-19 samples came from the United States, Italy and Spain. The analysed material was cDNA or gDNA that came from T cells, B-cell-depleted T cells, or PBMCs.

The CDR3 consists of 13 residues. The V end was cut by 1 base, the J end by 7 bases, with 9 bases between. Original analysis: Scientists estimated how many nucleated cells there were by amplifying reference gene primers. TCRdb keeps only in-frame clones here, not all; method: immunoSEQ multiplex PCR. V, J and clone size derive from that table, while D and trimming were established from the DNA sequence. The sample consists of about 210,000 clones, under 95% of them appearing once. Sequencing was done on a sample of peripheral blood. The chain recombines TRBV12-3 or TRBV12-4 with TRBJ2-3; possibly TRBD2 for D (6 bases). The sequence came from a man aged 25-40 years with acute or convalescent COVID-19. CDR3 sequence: CASSLGEVYTQYF. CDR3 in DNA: TGTGCCAGCAGTTTAGGGGAGGTTTATACGCAGTATTTT.